These 17 T cell receptor beta chains originate from one sample sequenced in a study of blood T cell repertoires in COVID-19. TCRdb's table, derived via immunoSEQ multiplex PCR, lists solely in-frame clones and lacks some. The data contain 200,000 to 300,000 clones, 91% of them singletons. Sample: peripheral blood. These receptors were obtained from a person aged 18 to 35 with COVID-19, enrolled during active disease.

The CDR3 region has the DNA TGCGCCAGCAGTCAATCAGGGAACAGGGTAATGGGAGGCTACACCTTC. Residues: CASSQSGNRVMGGYTF. V is TRBV23-1 and J is TRBJ1-2; maybe TRBD1 (6 bases). TRBV23-1 has ORF status, its function being uncertain. This CDR3 contains 16 residues. V shed 0 bases and J shed 8 bases, with 19 bases lying between them.

This clone was observed once. The chain combines TRBV24-1 with TRBJ1-4; 7 nucleotides agree with TRBD1. The germline V gene has CDR1 KGHDR and CDR2 SFDVKD. Losses at the gene ends were 2 bases for V and 3 bases for J; bases not matched to a gene: 8. The CDR3 length is 17 residues. CDR3 bases: TGTGCCACCAGTGATTCTCGAACAGGGGTAGCTAATGAAAAACTGTTTTTT. Amino acids: CATSDSRTGVANEKLFF.

This chain uses TRBV5-1 with TRBJ2-5, with D possibly TRBD2 on 5 matching bases. V dropped 4 bases and J dropped 3 bases, with 16 bases sitting between them. Germline V CDR1 and CDR2: SGHRS, YFSETQ. The length of the CDR3 is 15 residues. The CDR3 coding sequence is TGCGCCAGCAGCCCCTCGGACTGGCAAGAAGAGACCCAGTACTTC. Translating it yields CASSPSDWQEETQYF.

The chain recombines TRBV6-2 or TRBV6-3 with TRBJ1-5; D may be TRBD1 (6 bases). CDR1 and CDR2 (germline): MNHEY, SVGEGT. V was shortened by 6 bases and J by 6 bases, with 12 bases between the two germline ends. The CDR3 consists of 13 residues. In nucleotides, the CDR3 is TGTGCCAGCAGCTGGGGGGGCCTTCAGCCCCAGCATTTT. Translation: CASSWGGLQPQHF.

The chain combines TRBV9 with TRBJ2-1, with a possible D match to TRBD2 (6 bases). The CDR3 runs 14 residues. CDR1 SGDLS and CDR2 YYNGEE come from the germline V gene. V shed 3 bases and J shed 8 bases, with 15 bases lying between them. CDR3 in DNA: TGTGCCAGCAGCGGCGGGGTGGGGGTCGATGAGCAGTTCTTC. It specifies CASSGGVGVDEQFF.

The chain is built from TRBV27 and TRBJ2-3; no firm D call. CDR3 length: 12 amino acids. Germline values: CDR1 MNHEY, CDR2 SMNVEV (reference sequence). V dropped 5 bases and J dropped 6 bases, with 9 bases sitting between them. CDR3 nucleotides: TGTGCCAGCAGTGTCCCCGGGGATACGCAGTATTTT. It specifies CASSVPGDTQYF.

The rearrangement uses TRBV14 and TRBJ2-1, with a tentative D call TRBD2 (5 bases). This CDR3 spans 16 amino acids. Germline V lookup: CDR1 SGHDN, CDR2 FVKESK. V dropped 2 bases and J dropped 8 bases, with 19 bases sitting between them. The CDR3 DNA sequence: TGTGCCAGCAGCCAACCTCGGACTTTGATGACCCATGAGCAGTTCTTC. This translates into CASSQPRTLMTHEQFF.

In this sample, this clone turned up once. The rearrangement uses TRBV6-5 and TRBJ1-2; D may be TRBD1 (5 bases). CDR1 is MNHEY, CDR2 SVGAGI, per germline. V was clipped by 1 base and J by 7 bases, with 16 bases between them. This CDR3 has 15 residues. The CDR3 DNA sequence: TGTGCCAGCAGTTACTGGGGTCGCAGGGACTCTGGCTACACCTTC. Its protein product is CASSYWGRRDSGYTF.

The CDR3 spells CASSSATGLTDTQYF. The CDR3 DNA sequence: TGTGCCAGCAGCTCCGCAACAGGGCTCACAGATACGCAGTATTTT. The chain combines TRBV5-4 with TRBJ2-3, with a tentative D call TRBD1 (6 bases). The ends were cut back, 3 bases at V and 2 bases at J, with 13 bases in the middle. The CDR3 length is 15 residues. CDR1 and CDR2 (germline): SGHNT, YYREEE (reference sequence).

The genes are TRBV5-1 and TRBJ1-1, with a possible D match to TRBD1 (6 bases). CDR3 length: 16 residues. V lost 4 bases and J lost 5, with 21 bases in between. The germline V gene encodes CDR1 SGHRS and CDR2 YFSETQ. The CDR3, as DNA: TGCGCCAGCAGCGCGCTATCCCAGGGGTTGATGACTGAAGCTTTCTTT. It translates to CASSALSQGLMTEAFF.

The J gene is TRBJ1-3, the V gene TRBV10-3, with D possibly matching TRBD1 (6 bases). Per the germline V gene, CDR1 is ENHRY and CDR2 is SYGVKD. Trimming pared 8 bases from V and 0 bases from J, leaving 17 bases between. CDR3 length equals 16 residues. The CDR3: CAIGPGQPVSGNTIYF. The DNA for the CDR3 is TGTGCCATCGGTCCGGGACAACCAGTCTCTGGAAACACCATATATTTT.

The chain links TRBV4-3 to TRBJ2-4; 7 positions match TRBD1. There are 15 residues in the CDR3. Germline CDR1 and CDR2: LGHNA and YSLEER. V gave up 1 base and J gave up 4 bases; unmatched junction bases: 4. CDR3 sequence: CASSQGTGIKNIQYF. The CDR3 DNA reads as TGCGCCAGCAGCCAAGGGACAGGTATAAAAAACATTCAGTACTTC.

The chain links TRBV28 to TRBJ2-3; D is unresolved. Per the germline V gene, CDR1 is MDHEN and CDR2 is SYDVKM. Between the trimmed V and J ends, which lost 6 bases and 4 bases, there was a span of 8 bases. This CDR3 comprises 12 residues. The CDR3 loop is CASSLSADTQYF. The CDR3, as DNA: TGTGCCAGCAGCCTATCCGCAGATACGCAGTATTTT.

This chain uses TRBV2 with TRBJ1-1; D may be TRBD1 (5 bases). CDR1 is SNHLY, CDR2 FYNNEI, per germline. There are 12 residues in the CDR3. Deletions cut 8 bases from V and 4 bases from J, with 11 bases between. This chain's CDR3 is CASLREVTEAFF. The CDR3 DNA sequence: TGTGCCAGCCTCAGGGAGGTCACTGAAGCTTTCTTT.

The chain employs TRBV5-1 and TRBJ2-2; 14 nucleotides line up with TRBD2. Germline assignment: CDR1 SGHRS and CDR2 YFSETQ. The V gene end was trimmed by 4 bases and the J gene end by 0 bases; junction bases not matched to a gene: 8. This CDR3 is built from 19 residues. This chain's CDR3 is CASSLAGTSGSSNTGELFF. In nucleotides, the CDR3 is TGCGCCAGCAGCCTGGCCGGGACTAGCGGGAGTTCGAACACCGGGGAGCTGTTTTTT.

The chain carries TRBV24-1 and TRBJ2-5; TRBD1 matches 9 bases. V lost 2 bases to trimming and J lost 2 bases; unmatched junction nucleotides: 2. This CDR3 is 15 amino acids long. CDR1 and CDR2 from the germline V gene are KGHDR and SFDVKD. The CDR3 protein is CATSDSGQGQETQYF. The CDR3 DNA sequence: TGTGCCACCAGTGATTCCGGACAGGGGCAAGAGACCCAGTACTTC.

This clone was observed once. J is TRBJ2-2 and V is TRBV4-1; D is ambiguous. CDR3 size: 17 residues. From germline, CDR1 is MGHRA and CDR2 YSYEKL. V shed 0 bases and J shed 0 bases, with 11 bases lying between them. The CDR3 DNA is TGCGCCAGCAGCCAAGATCAGGCCAGGACGAACACCGGGGAGCTGTTTTTT. It specifies CASSQDQARTNTGELFF.